Sequencing of this T cell receptor (beta chain) was carried out in a study of metastatic and nonmetastatic thyroid tumors. Study background: It was across blood and tumor or nodule tissue from malignant and benign thyroid patients that repertoires were compared.

Details on this clone: This sequence may be a read error, since a much larger clone differs from it by one base.

With 3 bases removed from V and 3 bases from J, the gap between germline ends came to 14 bases. The CDR3 has 15 residues. CDR1 and CDR2 from the germline V gene are LNHDA and SQIVND (reference sequence). Thyroid surgery had not been preceded by any treatment in any patient. In the authors' methods: The study built a papillary thyroid cancer distant-metastasis classifier from CDR3 differences across clinicopathological groups. TCRdb re-processed the PCR reads through MiXCR. TCRdb, rather than the study authors, made the V and J calls. Among about 92,000 clones listed, 14% to 15% were seen once. Sequenced: blood. This TCR was recovered from a female donor with papillary thyroid cancer or a benign thyroid nodule (not recorded which). Some clones in this sample may be carry-over from other donors' samples. The chain recombines TRBV19 with TRBJ2-5, with a possible D match to TRBD2 (5 bases). CDR3 sequence (DNA): TGTGCCAGTAGTATGGGGTTAGCGTGGGAAGAGACCCAGTACTTC. This encodes CASSMGLAWEETQYF.